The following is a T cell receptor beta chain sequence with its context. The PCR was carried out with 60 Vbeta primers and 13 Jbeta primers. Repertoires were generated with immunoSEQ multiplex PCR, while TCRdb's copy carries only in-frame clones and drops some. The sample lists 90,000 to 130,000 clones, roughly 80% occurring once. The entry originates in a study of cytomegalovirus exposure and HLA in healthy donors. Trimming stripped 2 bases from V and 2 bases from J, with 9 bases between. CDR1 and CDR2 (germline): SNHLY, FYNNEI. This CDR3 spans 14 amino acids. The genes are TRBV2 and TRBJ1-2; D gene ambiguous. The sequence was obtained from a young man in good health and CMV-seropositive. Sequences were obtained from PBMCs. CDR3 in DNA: TGTGCCAGCAGTGAACAACAGACGAACTATGGCTACACCTTC. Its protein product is CASSEQQTNYGYTF.